These T cell receptor beta chains were read from a single sample in a study of T cells in Graves' hyperthyroidism and ophthalmopathy. Via MiXCR, TCRdb re-called the multiplex PCR reads, giving one row per CDR3 protein. Of around 800,000 distinct CDR3 sequences in the sample, about 38% were seen once. What was sequenced was blood. Every receptor here comes from a man aged 18 to 29 with Graves' hyperthyroidism. The CDR3 runs from the conserved cysteine through the conserved F or W. The D gene is left open where the match is weak. Not all rows give a size; the values are once, few, many and, for expanded clones, a class.

J gene	clone size	D gene	V gene	CDR3 DNA	CDR3 protein
TRBJ1-5	many	NA	TRBV12-3/TRBV12-4	TGTGCCAGCAGGTTGACAACGAATCAGCCCCAGCATTTT	CASRLTTNQPQHF
TRBJ1-2	NA	TRBD1	TRBV29-1	TGCAGCGCCCCAGGGGGCAGGGACTATGGCTACACCTTC	CSAPGGRDYGYTF
TRBJ2-6	NA	NA	TRBV14	TGTGCCAGCAGCCGAGAGGTTACAGGGACTTTATCCGGGGCCAACGTCCTGACTTTC	CASSREVTGTLSGANVLTF
TRBJ1-1	NA	TRBD1	TRBV11-2	TGTGCCAGCAGCTTATGGAGGGACAGGGGACACACTGAAGCTTTCTTT	CASSLWRDRGHTEAFF
TRBJ1-5	many	TRBD1	TRBV12-3/TRBV12-4	TGTGCCAGCAGTACGGGACAGAATCAGCCCCAGCATTTT	CASSTGQNQPQHF
TRBJ1-4	NA	TRBD1	TRBV5-1	TGCGCCAGCAGCTGGGGACAGACAACTAATGAAAAACTGTTTTTT	CASSWGQTTNEKLFF
TRBJ1-1	NA	NA	TRBV12-3/TRBV12-4	TGTGCCAGCAGCCAGGTGATCAGTGAAGCTTTCTTT	CASSQVISEAFF
TRBJ2-2	few	NA	TRBV7-9	TGCGCCAGCAGCCAAGTTAAGGGGCATACCGGGGAGCTGTTTTTT	CASSQVKGHTGELFF
TRBJ1-5	few	TRBD1	TRBV10-3	TGTACCACCGGGACAGGGGCCCGTTATAGCAATCAGCCCCAGCATTTT	CTTGTGARYSNQPQHF
TRBJ1-2	NA	NA	TRBV12-3/TRBV12-4	TGTGCCAGCAGTTCTGGTCTACCGACGGAAGGCTACACCTTC	CASSSGLPTEGYTF
TRBJ2-2	NA	NA	TRBV19	TGTGCCAGTAGGCCAGGGGTCGTCGGGGAGCTGTTTTTT	CASRPGVVGELFF
TRBJ1-6	NA	NA	TRBV13	TGTGCCTCAGGAACCTATAATTCACCCCTCCACTTT	CASGTYNSPLHF
TRBJ1-2	many	NA	TRBV20-1	TGCAGCATCTGGGCAGGGGCTGTTTACGGCTACACCTTC	CSIWAGAVYGYTF
TRBJ1-6	many	TRBD1	TRBV7-3	TGTGCCAGCAGCTTAAATCCAGGGGGGAATTCACCCCTCCACTTT	CASSLNPGGNSPLHF
TRBJ1-1	NA	NA	TRBV6-5	TGTGCCAGCAGTTTTGAGGTCAGGACCGGGATGGACACTGAAGCTTTCTTT	CASSFEVRTGMDTEAFF
TRBJ1-2	many	NA	TRBV2	TGTGCCAGCAGTGACCAGGGGCGCCTTGGCTACACCTTC	CASSDQGRLGYTF
TRBJ2-2	NA	NA	TRBV9	TGTGCCAGCAGCGAAGGGACAGGTGGACTAGCCGGCACCGGGGAGCTGTTTTTT	CASSEGTGGLAGTGELFF
TRBJ2-7	NA	NA	TRBV4-1	TGCGCCAGCAGCCAAGATCTAGGCAGGCCCTACGAGCAGTACTTC	CASSQDLGRPYEQYF
TRBJ1-6	NA	NA	TRBV20-1	TGCAGTGCTAGTGCGGCCGGCAACCAGGGCTCCTATAATTCACCCCTCCACTTT	CSASAAGNQGSYNSPLHF
TRBJ1-1	NA	NA	TRBV19	TGTGCCAGTACCAGGGAGGGCGGGAACACTGAAGCTTTCTTT	CASTREGGNTEAFF
TRBJ1-3	NA	NA	TRBV12-3/TRBV12-4	TGTGCCAGCAGTGAGACATGGGCGTCAAACACCATATATTTT	CASSETWASNTIYF
TRBJ1-2	NA	NA	TRBV5-1	TGCGCCAGCGAGGGCTACCGGGCTCTTGATGGCTACACCTTC	CASEGYRALDGYTF
TRBJ2-7	NA	NA	TRBV5-1	TGCGCCAGCAGCCCAGTCGTGGTGGGAGTCTACGAGCAGTACTTC	CASSPVVVGVYEQYF
TRBJ2-5	NA	NA	TRBV11-2	TGTGCCACCAGCCCCCTGTGGGGGGTCGGGGCAGAGACCCAGTACTTC	CATSPLWGVGAETQYF
TRBJ2-7	NA	NA	TRBV6-2/TRBV6-3	TGTGCCAGCAGTTCGGCCAAGCAAATCTCCTACGAGCAGTACTTC	CASSSAKQISYEQYF
TRBJ2-2	NA	NA	TRBV25-1	TGTGCCAGCAGCCCCGATCAGCGGGCAAGGGAGCTGTTTTTT	CASSPDQRARELFF
TRBJ2-3	NA	NA	TRBV15	TGTGCCACCAGCAGATGGGACGCAACAGATACGCAGTATTTT	CATSRWDATDTQYF
TRBJ2-7	NA	TRBD2	TRBV19	TGTGCCAGCAGTCGGACTAGCGGGCCCTCCTACGAGCAGTACTTC	CASSRTSGPSYEQYF
TRBJ1-6	many	NA	TRBV7-8	TGTGCCAGCAGCTTAGGAGGAAGGCAGGACAATTCACCCCTCCACTTT	CASSLGGRQDNSPLHF
TRBJ1-3	once	NA	TRBV25-1	TGTGCCAGCAGTGATTGGCAGGCTGGAAACACCATATATTTT	CASSDWQAGNTIYF
TRBJ2-5	few	NA	TRBV12-3/TRBV12-4	TGTGCCAGCAGTTTAGCGAAAGGACAAGAGACCCAGTACTTC	CASSLAKGQETQYF
TRBJ1-1	NA	NA	TRBV29-1	TGCAGCGTCCGCAGGGGAAACGCTTTCTTT	CSVRRGNAFF
TRBJ2-7	NA	TRBD1	TRBV24-1	TGTGCCACCAGTGACGCCGGACAGGGGAGCTACGAGCAGTACTTC	CATSDAGQGSYEQYF
TRBJ1-4	NA	NA	TRBV7-9	TGTGCCAGCAGCTTATCCGGGGCAGGGAGTGAAAAACTGTTTTTT	CASSLSGAGSEKLFF
TRBJ2-7	NA	NA	TRBV19	TGTGCCAGTAGTATGCACGGGGGTGGAAGCTACGAGCAGTACTTC	CASSMHGGGSYEQYF
TRBJ1-5	NA	NA	TRBV29-1	TGCAGCGTTGGCCCCGGGAAGCCCCAGCATTTT	CSVGPGKPQHF
TRBJ1-6	few	NA	TRBV2	TGTGCCAGCAGCCCCGGACCGAGCTCCTATAATTCACCCCTCCACTTT	CASSPGPSSYNSPLHF
TRBJ1-1	NA	NA	TRBV7-3	TGTGCCAGCAGCTTACTCGGACCAGGCGCTGAAGCTTTCTTT	CASSLLGPGAEAFF
TRBJ1-1	NA	TRBD1	TRBV10-3	TGTGCCATCAGTGGGAGAGCGGGACAGGGGTCGGAGGCTTTCTTT	CAISGRAGQGSEAFF
TRBJ2-7	many	NA	TRBV7-9	TGTGCCAGCACCGACATGAAGGGTTACGAGCAGTACTTC	CASTDMKGYEQYF
TRBJ1-4	NA	NA	TRBV5-1	TGCGCCAGCAGCTGGGGGGGAACTAATGAAAAACTGTTTTTT	CASSWGGTNEKLFF
TRBJ2-5	NA	NA	TRBV30	TGTGCCTGGAGTGCCTCGGGGGAGACCCAGTACTTC	CAWSASGETQYF
TRBJ1-2	NA	NA	TRBV7-9	TGTGCCAGCAGCCCAGAGAACACCGAACCGGGCTACACCTTC	CASSPENTEPGYTF
TRBJ1-6	NA	TRBD1	TRBV10-3	TGTGCCATCAGAGGAGCAATGCTCCGGGACAGGGATTCACCCCTCCACTTT	CAIRGAMLRDRDSPLHF
TRBJ2-2	NA	TRBD1	TRBV7-9	TGTGCCAGCATCAAACCGACAGGGGGGAGGACCGGGGAGCTGTTTTTT	CASIKPTGGRTGELFF
TRBJ1-1	many	TRBD1	TRBV9	TGTGCCAGCAGCGCAGGGACAGGGGGATACACTGAAGCTTTCTTT	CASSAGTGGYTEAFF
TRBJ1-5	few	NA	TRBV12-3/TRBV12-4	TGTGCCAGCAGCAGAGGGGCCGGTCAGCCCCAGCATTTT	CASSRGAGQPQHF
TRBJ2-7	few	NA	TRBV10-3	TGTGCCACCAGTGAAGTTTCTGGGTCATGGGACGAGCAGTACTTC	CATSEVSGSWDEQYF